The rows below give T cell receptor beta chains drawn from one sample of a study of blood T cell repertoires in COVID-19. Sequencing was performed with immunoSEQ multiplex PCR; in TCRdb, only in-frame clones are kept and a portion is missing. The sample yields about 190,000 clones, about 86% seen once. Specimen: peripheral blood. Every receptor here comes from a woman aged 70 to 79 with COVID-19, enrolled during active disease. The CDR3 runs from the conserved cysteine through the conserved F or W. Fields, in order: J gene, V gene, CDR3 protein.

TRBJ2-6 TRBV4-1 CASSQVSGANVLTF
TRBJ1-1 TRBV6-5 CASSYSSWRGEAFF
TRBJ2-1 TRBV11-3 CASSLGTGTSGNNEQFF
TRBJ2-6 TRBV2 CASSEAGGSGANVLTF
TRBJ2-7 TRBV5-1 CASSAGPDAYEQYF
TRBJ2-1 TRBV18 CASSSTSGDYNEQFF
TRBJ2-5 TRBV5-1 CASSLRLREETQYF
TRBJ2-1 TRBV9 CASSVGLADYNEQFF
TRBJ2-7 TRBV11-3 CASSLDSVAGPYEQYF
TRBJ2-3 TRBV18 CASSPPGLLSTDTQYF
TRBJ2-3 TRBV7-9 CASSWTGASTDTQYF
TRBJ2-1 TRBV20-1 CSVAGENEQFF
TRBJ1-5 TRBV5-1 CASSLGGGGQPQHF
TRBJ2-1 TRBV4-2 CASSPLADSYNEQFF
TRBJ2-5 TRBV9 CASSVDAGGQQETQYF
TRBJ1-4 TRBV12-3/TRBV12-4 CASMGGEKLFF
TRBJ2-2 TRBV5-4 CASSFGQGQDTGELFF
TRBJ2-1 TRBV27 CASSPSPAGSTYNEQFF
TRBJ1-5 TRBV6-6 CASRDPTGARKQPQHF
TRBJ2-7 TRBV7-2 CASSDKPGQSYEQYF
TRBJ2-1 TRBV6-5 CASRDGLASYNEQFF
TRBJ2-2 TRBV11-2 CASSLNLQALPGELFF
TRBJ2-3 TRBV7-2 CASSLESGLAADTQYF
TRBJ2-7 TRBV7-2 CASSRISYEQYF
TRBJ2-7 TRBV2 CASTHEGYEQYF
TRBJ1-1 TRBV28 CASSHPGGGTEAFF
TRBJ1-4 TRBV5-4 CASSLLGTSEKLFF
TRBJ2-3 TRBV7-9 CASSPAGDYAGGSRDTQYF
TRBJ2-5 TRBV10-3 CAISESGGSGQETQYF
TRBJ2-7 TRBV5-5 CASSLGQGPYEQYF
TRBJ2-3 TRBV3-1/TRBV3-2 CASSQSLPTRSTDTQYF
TRBJ2-2 TRBV28 CASSRSNRGLVGELFF